This T cell receptor beta chain was recorded in a study of cytomegalovirus exposure and HLA in healthy donors. Findings of the study overall: The classifier was said to identify cytomegalovirus status with high specificity and sensitivity.

As for this clone: What it binds is not known.

Profiled with immunoSEQ multiplex PCR; TCRdb holds only in-frame clones, not every one. The table includes roughly 120,000 clones, around 88% detected once. V shed 4 bases, J shed 3 bases, and the junction held 2 bases outside the gene matches. The CDR3 runs 13 residues. The germline V gene encodes CDR1 SEHNR and CDR2 FQNEAQ (reference sequence). The chain joins TRBV7-9 to TRBJ1-2, with 7 bases that match TRBD1. The sample taken for sequencing was PBMCs. The clonotype comes from a young man in good health and CMV-seronegative. Here the CDR3 reads CASSSGTDYGYTF. CDR3 nucleotides: TGTGCCAGCAGCTCCGGGACAGACTATGGCTACACCTTC.